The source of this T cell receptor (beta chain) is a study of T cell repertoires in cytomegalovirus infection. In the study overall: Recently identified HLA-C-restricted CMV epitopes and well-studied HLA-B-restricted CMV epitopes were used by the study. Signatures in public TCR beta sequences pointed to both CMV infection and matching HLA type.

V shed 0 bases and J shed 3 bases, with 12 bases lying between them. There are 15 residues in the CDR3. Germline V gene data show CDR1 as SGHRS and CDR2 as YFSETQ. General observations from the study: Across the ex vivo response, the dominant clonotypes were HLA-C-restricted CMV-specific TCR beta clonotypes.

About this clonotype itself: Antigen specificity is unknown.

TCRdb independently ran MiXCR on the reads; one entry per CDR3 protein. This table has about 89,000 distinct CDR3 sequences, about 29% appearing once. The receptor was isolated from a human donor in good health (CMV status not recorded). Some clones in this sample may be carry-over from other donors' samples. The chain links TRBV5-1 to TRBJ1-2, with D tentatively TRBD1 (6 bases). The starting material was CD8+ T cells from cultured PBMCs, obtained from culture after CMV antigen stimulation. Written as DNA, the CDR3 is TGCGCCAGCAGCTTGGCGGGGGGCGAAGACTATGGCTACACCTTC. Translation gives CASSLAGGEDYGYTF.